This T cell receptor beta chain was documented in a study of cytomegalovirus exposure and HLA in healthy donors. A word on this clone: The antigen remains undetermined.

From germline, CDR1 is WSHSY and CDR2 SAAADI. The J segment lost 10 bases and the V segment lost 6 bases, leaving 5 bases of the junction unmatched. This CDR3 is 12 amino acids long. The study, taken as a whole, reports: Cytomegalovirus association was listed for 170 or so TCR beta chains.

PCR was performed using 60 Vbeta and 13 Jbeta primers. Some clones are missing from TCRdb's copy, which holds only in-frame ones; the method was immunoSEQ multiplex PCR. The data hold about 160,000 clones, with roughly 82% observed a single time. The genes are TRBV10-2 and TRBJ2-1, with 8 bases that match TRBD1. The TCR sequence derives from a woman in her forties or fifties in good health and CMV-seropositive. Sequencing used PBMCs. CDR3 region: CASSRTGNEQFF. CDR3 sequence (DNA): TGCGCCAGCAGCAGGACAGGGAACGAGCAGTTCTTC.